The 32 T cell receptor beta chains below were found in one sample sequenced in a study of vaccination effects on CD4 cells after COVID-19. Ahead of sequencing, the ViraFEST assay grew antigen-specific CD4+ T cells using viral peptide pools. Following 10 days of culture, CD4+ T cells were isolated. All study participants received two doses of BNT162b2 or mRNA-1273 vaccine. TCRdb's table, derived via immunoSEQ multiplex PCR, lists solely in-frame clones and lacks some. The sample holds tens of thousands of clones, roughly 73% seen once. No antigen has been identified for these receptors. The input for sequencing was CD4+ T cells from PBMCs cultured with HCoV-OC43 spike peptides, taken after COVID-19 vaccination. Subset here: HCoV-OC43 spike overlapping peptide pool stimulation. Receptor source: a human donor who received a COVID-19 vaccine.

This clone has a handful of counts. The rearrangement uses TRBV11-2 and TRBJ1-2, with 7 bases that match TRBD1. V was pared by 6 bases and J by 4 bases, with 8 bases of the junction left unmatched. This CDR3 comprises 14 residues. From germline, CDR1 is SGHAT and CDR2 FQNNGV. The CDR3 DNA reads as TGTGCCAGCAGGGCCACAGGGGTTCTCTATGGCTACACCTTC. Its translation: CASRATGVLYGYTF.

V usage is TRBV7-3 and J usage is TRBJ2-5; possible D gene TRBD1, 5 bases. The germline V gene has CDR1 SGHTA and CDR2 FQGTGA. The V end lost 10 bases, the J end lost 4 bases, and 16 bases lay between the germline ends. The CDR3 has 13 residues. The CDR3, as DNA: TGTGCCACCTCGTCGGGCCAGGGAGAGACCCAGTACTTC. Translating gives CATSSGQGETQYF.

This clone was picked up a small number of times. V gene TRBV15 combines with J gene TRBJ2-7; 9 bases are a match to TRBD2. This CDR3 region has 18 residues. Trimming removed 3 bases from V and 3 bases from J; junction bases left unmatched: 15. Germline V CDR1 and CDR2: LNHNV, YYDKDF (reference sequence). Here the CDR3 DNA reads TGTGCCACCAGCAGTAGGCCGGGACTAGCATGGGGATTCTACGAGCAGTACGTC. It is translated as CATSSRPGLAWGFYEQYV.

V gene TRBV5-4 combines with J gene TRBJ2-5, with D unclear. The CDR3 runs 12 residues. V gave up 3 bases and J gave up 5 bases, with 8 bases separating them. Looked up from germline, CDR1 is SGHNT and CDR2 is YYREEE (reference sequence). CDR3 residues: CASSSDTETQYF. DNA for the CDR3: TGTGCCAGCAGCTCCGACACCGAGACCCAGTACTTC. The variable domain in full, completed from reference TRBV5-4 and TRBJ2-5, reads ETGVTQSPTHLIKTRGQQVTLRCSSQSGHNTVSWYQQALGQGPQFIFQYYREEENGRGNFPPRFSGLQFPNYSSELNVNALELDDSALYLCASSSDTETQYFGPGTRLLVL.

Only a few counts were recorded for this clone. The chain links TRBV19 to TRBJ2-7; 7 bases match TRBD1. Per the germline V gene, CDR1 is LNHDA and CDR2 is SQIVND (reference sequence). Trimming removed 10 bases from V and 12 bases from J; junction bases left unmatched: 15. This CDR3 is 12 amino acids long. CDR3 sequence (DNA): TGTGCCACCGGGACAGTCAAATTCTGTCGGTACGTC. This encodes CATGTVKFCRYV.

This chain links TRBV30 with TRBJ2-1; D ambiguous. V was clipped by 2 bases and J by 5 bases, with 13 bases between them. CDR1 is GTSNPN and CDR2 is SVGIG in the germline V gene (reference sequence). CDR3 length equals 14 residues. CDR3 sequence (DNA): TGTGCCTGGAGTTACGGCCAAGTCAACAATGAGCAGTTCTTC. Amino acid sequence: CAWSYGQVNNEQFF.

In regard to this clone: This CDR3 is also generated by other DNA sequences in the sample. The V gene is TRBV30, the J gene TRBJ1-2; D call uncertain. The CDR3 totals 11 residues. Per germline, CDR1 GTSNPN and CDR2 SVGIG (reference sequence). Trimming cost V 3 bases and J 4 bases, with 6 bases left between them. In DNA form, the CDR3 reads TGTGCCTGGAGCTTGAGCTATGGCTACACCTTC. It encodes CAWSLSYGYTF.

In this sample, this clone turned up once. CDR3 in DNA: TGTGCCAGTAGCCTGAACGGGGCTCCGGAGACCCAGTACTTC. Its translation is CASSLNGAPETQYF. The chain links TRBV19 to TRBJ2-5, with D possibly being TRBD1 or TRBD2 (5 bases each). Germline values: CDR1 LNHDA, CDR2 SQIVND (reference sequence). The CDR3 length is 14 residues. V was pared by 6 bases and J by 5 bases, with 16 bases between.

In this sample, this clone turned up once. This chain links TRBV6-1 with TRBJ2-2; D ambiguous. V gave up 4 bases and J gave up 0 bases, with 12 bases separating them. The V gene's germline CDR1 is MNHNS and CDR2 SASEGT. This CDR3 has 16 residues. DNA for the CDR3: TGTGCCAGCAGTGCCCGGAAACCTCCGAACACCGGGGAGCTGTTTTTT. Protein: CASSARKPPNTGELFF.

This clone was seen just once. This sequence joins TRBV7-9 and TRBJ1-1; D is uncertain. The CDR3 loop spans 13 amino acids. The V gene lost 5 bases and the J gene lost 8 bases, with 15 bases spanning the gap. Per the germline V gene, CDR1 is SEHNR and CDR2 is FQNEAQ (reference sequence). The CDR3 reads CASSPGQVSEAFF. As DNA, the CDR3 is TGTGCCAGCAGCCCCGGTCAGGTTTCCGAAGCTTTCTTT. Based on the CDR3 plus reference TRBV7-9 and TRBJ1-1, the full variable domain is DTGVSQNPRHKITKRGQNVTFRCDPISEHNRLYWYRQTLGQGPEFLTYFQNEAQLEKSRLLSDRFSAERPKGSFSTLEIQRTEQGDSAMYLCASSPGQVSEAFFGQGTRLTVV.

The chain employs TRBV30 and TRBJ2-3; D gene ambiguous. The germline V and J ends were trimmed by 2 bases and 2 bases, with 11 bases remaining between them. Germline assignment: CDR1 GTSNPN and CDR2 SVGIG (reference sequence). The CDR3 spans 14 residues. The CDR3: CAWSPAPVTDTQYF. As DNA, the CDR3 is TGTGCCTGGAGTCCCGCCCCCGTCACAGATACGCAGTATTTT.

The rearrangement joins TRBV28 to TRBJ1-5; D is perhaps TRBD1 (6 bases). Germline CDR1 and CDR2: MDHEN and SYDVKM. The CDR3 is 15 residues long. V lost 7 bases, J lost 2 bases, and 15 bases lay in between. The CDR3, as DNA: TGTGCCAGCAATACTGGGGGCAGTGGCAATCAGCCCCAGCATTTT. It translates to CASNTGGSGNQPQHF.

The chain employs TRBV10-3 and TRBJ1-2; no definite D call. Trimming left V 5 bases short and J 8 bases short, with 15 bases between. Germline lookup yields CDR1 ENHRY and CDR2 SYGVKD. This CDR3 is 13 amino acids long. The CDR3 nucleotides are TGTGCCATCAGTCACAGTGAAGCGTGGGGCTACACCTTC. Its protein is CAISHSEAWGYTF.

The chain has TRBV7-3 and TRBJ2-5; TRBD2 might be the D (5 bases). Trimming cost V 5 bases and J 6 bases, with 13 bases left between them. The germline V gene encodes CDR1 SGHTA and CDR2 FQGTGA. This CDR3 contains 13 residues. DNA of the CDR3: TGTGCCAGCAGCGCCCTGAGCGGACAGACCCAGTACTTC. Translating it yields CASSALSGQTQYF.

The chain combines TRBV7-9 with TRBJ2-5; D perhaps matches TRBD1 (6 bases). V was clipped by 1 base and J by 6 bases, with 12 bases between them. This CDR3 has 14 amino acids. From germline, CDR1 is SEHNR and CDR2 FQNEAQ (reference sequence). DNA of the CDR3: TGTGCCAGCAGCTTAGGGGGGCAGGGGCAGACCCAGTACTTC. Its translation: CASSLGGQGQTQYF.

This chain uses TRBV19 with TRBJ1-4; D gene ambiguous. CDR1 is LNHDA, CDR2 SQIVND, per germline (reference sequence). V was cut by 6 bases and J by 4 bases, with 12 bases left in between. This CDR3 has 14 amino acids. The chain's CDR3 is CASSSGQNNEKLFF. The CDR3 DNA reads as TGTGCCAGTAGCTCGGGCCAGAATAATGAAAAACTGTTTTTT.

CDR3 protein: CASRGLTGSGNTIYF. In DNA form, the CDR3 reads TGCGCCAGCAGGGGACTAACAGGCTCTGGAAACACCATATATTTT. The chain carries TRBV5-1 and TRBJ1-3, with TRBD1 as a possible D gene (5 bases). Per germline, CDR1 SGHRS and CDR2 YFSETQ. V lost 5 bases and J 0 bases, leaving 12 bases between the germline ends. The CDR3 runs to 15 residues.

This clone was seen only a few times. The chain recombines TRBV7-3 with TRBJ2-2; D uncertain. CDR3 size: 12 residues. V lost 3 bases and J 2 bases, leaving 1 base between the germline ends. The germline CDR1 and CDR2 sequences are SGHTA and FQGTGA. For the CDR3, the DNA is TGTGCCAGCAGCTTTAACACCGGGGAGCTGTTTTTT. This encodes CASSFNTGELFF.

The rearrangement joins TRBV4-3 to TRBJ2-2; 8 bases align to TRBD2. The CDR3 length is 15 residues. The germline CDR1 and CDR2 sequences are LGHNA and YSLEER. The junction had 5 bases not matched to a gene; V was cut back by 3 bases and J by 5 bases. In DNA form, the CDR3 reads TGCGCCAGCAGCCAGGATAGCGGGGCTACCGGGGAGCTGTTTTTT. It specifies CASSQDSGATGELFF.

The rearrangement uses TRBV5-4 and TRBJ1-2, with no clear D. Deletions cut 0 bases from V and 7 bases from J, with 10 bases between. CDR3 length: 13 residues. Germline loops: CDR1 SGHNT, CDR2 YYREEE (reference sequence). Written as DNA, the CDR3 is TGTGCCAGCAGCTTGGCCGCCAGCTTTGGCTACACCTTC. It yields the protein CASSLAASFGYTF.

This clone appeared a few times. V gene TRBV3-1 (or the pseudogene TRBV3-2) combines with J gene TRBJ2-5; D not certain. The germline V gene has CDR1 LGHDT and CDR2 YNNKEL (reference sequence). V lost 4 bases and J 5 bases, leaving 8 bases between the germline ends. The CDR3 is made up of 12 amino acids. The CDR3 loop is CASSLPLETQYF. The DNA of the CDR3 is TGTGCCAGCAGCCTCCCTTTGGAGACCCAGTACTTC.

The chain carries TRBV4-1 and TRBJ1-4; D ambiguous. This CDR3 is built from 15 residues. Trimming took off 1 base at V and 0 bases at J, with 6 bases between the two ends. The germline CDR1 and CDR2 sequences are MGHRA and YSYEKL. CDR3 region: CASSQVSATNEKLFF. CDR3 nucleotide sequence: TGCGCCAGCAGCCAAGTTAGCGCAACTAATGAAAAACTGTTTTTT.

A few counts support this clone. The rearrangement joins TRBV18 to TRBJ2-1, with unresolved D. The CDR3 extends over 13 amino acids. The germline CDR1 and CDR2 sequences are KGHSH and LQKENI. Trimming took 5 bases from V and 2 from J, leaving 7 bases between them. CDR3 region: CASSEDTYNEQFF. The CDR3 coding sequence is TGTGCCAGCTCAGAAGACACCTACAATGAGCAGTTCTTC.

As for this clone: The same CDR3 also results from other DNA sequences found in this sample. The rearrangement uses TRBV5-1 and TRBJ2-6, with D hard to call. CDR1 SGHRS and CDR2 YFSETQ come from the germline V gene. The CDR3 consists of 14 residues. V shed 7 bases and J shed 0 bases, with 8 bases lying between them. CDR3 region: CASSIYSGANVLTF. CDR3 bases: TGCGCCAGCTCGATCTACTCTGGGGCCAACGTCCTGACTTTC. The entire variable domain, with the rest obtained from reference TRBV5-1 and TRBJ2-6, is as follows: KAGVTQTPRYLIKTRGQQVTLSCSPISGHRSVSWYQQTPGQGLQFLFEYFSETQRNKGNFPGRFSGRQFSNSRSEMNVSTLELGDSALYLCASSIYSGANVLTFGAGSRLTVL.

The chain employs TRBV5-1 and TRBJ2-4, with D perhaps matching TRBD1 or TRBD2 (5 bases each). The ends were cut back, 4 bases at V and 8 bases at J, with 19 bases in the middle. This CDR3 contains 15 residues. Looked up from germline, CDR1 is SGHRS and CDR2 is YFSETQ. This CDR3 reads CASSPAEGTTHIQYF. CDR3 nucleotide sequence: TGCGCCAGCAGCCCCGCCGAGGGGACCACGCACATTCAGTACTTC.

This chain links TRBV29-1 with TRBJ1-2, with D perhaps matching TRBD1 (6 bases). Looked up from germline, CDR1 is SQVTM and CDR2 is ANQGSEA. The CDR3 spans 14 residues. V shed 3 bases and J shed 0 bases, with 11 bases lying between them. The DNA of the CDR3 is TGCAGCGTTGACAGGGACACCGCTAACTATGGCTACACCTTC. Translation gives CSVDRDTANYGYTF.

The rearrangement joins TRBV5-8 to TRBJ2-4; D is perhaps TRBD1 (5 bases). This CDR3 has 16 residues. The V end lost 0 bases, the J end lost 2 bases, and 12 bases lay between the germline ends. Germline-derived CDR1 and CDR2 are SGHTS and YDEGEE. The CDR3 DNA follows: TGTGCCAGCAGCTTGGAAAATGGGGCCTCCAAAAACATTCAGTACTTC. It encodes CASSLENGASKNIQYF.

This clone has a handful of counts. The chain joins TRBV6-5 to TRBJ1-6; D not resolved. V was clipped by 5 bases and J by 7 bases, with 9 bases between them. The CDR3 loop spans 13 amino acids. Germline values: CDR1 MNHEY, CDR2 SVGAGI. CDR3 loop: CASSNLDNSPLHF. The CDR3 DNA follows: TGTGCCAGCAGTAACTTAGACAATTCACCCCTCCACTTT.

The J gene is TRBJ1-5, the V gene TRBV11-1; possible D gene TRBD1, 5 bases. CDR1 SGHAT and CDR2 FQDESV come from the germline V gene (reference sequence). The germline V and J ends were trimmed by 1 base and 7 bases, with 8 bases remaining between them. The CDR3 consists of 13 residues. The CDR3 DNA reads TGTGCCAGCAGCTTAGGAAGGGACCAGCCCCAGCATTTT. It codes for CASSLGRDQPQHF.

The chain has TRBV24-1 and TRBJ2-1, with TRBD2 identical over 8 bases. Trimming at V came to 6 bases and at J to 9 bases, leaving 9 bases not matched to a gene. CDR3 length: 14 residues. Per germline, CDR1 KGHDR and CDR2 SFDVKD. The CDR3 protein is CATSRPGGTSEQFF. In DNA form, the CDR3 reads TGTGCCACCAGTCGCCCGGGAGGGACCAGTGAGCAGTTCTTC.

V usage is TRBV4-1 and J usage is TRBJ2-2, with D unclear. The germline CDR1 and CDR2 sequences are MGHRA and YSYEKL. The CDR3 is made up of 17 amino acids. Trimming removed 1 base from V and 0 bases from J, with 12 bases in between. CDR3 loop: CASSQGGRSPNTGELFF. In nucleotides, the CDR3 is TGCGCCAGCAGCCAAGGCGGAAGGTCACCGAACACCGGGGAGCTGTTTTTT.

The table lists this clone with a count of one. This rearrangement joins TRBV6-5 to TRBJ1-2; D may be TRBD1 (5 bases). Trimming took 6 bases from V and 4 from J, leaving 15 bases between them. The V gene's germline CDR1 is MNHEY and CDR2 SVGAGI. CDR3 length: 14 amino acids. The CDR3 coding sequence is TGTGCCAGCAGACCCCCGGGACGTCGCTATGGCTACACCTTC. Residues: CASRPPGRRYGYTF.